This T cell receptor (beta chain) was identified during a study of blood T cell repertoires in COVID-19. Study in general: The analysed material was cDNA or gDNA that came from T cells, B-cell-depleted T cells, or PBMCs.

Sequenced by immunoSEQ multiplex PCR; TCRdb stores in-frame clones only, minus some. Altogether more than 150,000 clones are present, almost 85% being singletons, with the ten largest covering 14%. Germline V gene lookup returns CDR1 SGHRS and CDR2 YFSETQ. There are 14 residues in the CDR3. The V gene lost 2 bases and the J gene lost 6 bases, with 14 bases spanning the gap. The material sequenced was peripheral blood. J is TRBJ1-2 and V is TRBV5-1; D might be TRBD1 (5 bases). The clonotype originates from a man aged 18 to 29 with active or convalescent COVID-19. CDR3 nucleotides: TGCGCCAGCAGCTTAGACCAGGGTACAGATGGCTACACCTTC. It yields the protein CASSLDQGTDGYTF.